This T cell receptor beta chain was observed in a study of T cell changes during pregnancy in multiple sclerosis. Clones were read by immunoSEQ multiplex PCR, and TCRdb kept only the in-frame ones, dropping some. This table holds 30,000 or so clones, 90% to 95% found once. J lost 3 bases, V lost 4 bases, and 2 bases had no gene match. Germline lookup yields CDR1 SGHDN and CDR2 FVKESK. The CDR3 is 14 residues long. The source is a female donor with multiple sclerosis, enrolled in a pregnancy study. J is TRBJ2-3 and V is TRBV14; 9 bases map to TRBD2. Sequences were derived from CD4+ T cells from peripheral blood mononuclear cells, sampled after pregnancy. This CDR3 reads CASSPGLATDTQYF. The CDR3, as DNA: TGTGCCAGCAGCCCGGGACTAGCAACAGATACGCAGTATTTT.